In this sample, the clone carrying this T cell receptor beta chain turned up a few times. The length of the CDR3 is 16 residues. CDR1 is SGHKS, CDR2 YYEKEE, per germline (reference sequence). Germline trimming cut 3 bases from V and 4 bases from J; bases unmatched to any gene: 8. These data are taken from a study of early T cells in non-severe SARS-CoV-2 infection. Individual cDNA molecules received unique molecular identifiers during library preparation. TCRdb fed the 5' RACE reads into MiXCR, producing one record per CDR3 protein. The table includes 100,000 to 120,000 distinct CDR3 sequences, over 10% detected once.

The sequenced sample was whole blood, obtained at baseline. The V call is TRBV5-5, the J call TRBJ2-1; TRBD1 matches at 9 bases. This TCR was recovered from an adult who was a healthcare worker with PCR-confirmed SARS-CoV-2 infection or an uninfected control (not recorded which). In DNA form, the CDR3 reads TGTGCCAGCAGCTCCCAACTGGACAGGGGATACAATGAGCAGTTCTTC. Protein: CASSSQLDRGYNEQFF.